The entry below describes one T cell receptor beta chain. The data belong to a study of blood T cell repertoires in COVID-19. Study-level background: The origin of the acute and convalescent COVID-19 samples was the United States, Italy and Spain. T cells, B-cell-depleted T cells, or PBMCs provided the cDNA or gDNA that served as material.

How the authors handled the data: Amplification from reference gene primers served as the basis for estimated nucleated cell counts. Libraries were prepared by immunoSEQ multiplex PCR; TCRdb keeps only in-frame clonotypes and omits some of them. V, J and clone size are those of that table, while D and trimming were read from the DNA. This sample has about 140,000 clones, with roughly 80% found just once. The sequence was obtained from an elderly woman with acute or convalescent COVID-19. The sample consisted of peripheral blood.

DNA for the CDR3: TGTGCCAGCAGTGGGAGGGATTCGAACAACGAGCAGTACTTC. Its protein is CASSGRDSNNEQYF. V usage is TRBV2 and J usage is TRBJ2-7; perhaps TRBD2 as D (6 bases). Germline lookup yields CDR1 SNHLY and CDR2 FYNNEI. V lost 4 bases and J 5 bases, leaving 15 bases between the germline ends. The CDR3 has 14 residues.